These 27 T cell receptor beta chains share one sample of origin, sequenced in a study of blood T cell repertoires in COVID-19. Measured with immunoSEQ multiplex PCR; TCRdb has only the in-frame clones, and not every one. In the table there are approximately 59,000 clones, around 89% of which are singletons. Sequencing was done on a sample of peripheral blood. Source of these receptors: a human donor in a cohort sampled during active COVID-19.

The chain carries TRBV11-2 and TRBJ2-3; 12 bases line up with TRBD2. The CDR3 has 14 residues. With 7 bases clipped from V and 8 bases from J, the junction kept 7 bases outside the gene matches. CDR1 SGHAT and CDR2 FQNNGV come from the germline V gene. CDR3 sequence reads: CASKLAGGDSTQYF. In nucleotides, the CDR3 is TGTGCCAGCAAACTAGCGGGGGGTGACAGTACGCAGTATTTT. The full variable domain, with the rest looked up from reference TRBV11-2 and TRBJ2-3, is EAGVAQSPRYKIIEKRQSVAFWCNPISGHATLYWYQQILGQGPKLLIQFQNNGVVDDSQLPKDRFSAERLKGVDSTLKIQPAKLEDSAVYLCASKLAGGDSTQYFGPGTRLTVL.

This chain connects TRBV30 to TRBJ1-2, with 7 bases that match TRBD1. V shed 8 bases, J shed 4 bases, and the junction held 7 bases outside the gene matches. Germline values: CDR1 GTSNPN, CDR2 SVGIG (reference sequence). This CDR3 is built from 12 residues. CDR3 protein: CARDRDSYGYTF. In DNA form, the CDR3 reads TGTGCCAGGGACCGGGACAGCTATGGCTACACCTTC.

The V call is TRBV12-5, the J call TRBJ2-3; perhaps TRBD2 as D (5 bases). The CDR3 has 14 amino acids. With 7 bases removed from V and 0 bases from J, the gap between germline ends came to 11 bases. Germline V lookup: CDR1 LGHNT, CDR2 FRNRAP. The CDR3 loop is CASAGLASTDTQYF. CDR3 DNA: TGTGCTAGTGCGGGGTTGGCTAGCACAGATACGCAGTATTTT. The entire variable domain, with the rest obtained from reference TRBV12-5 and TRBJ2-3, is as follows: DARVTQTPRHKVTEMGQEVTMRCQPILGHNTVFWYRQTMMQGLELLAYFRNRAPLDDSGMPKDRFSAEMPDATLATLKIQPSEPRDSAVYFCASAGLASTDTQYFGPGTRLTVL.

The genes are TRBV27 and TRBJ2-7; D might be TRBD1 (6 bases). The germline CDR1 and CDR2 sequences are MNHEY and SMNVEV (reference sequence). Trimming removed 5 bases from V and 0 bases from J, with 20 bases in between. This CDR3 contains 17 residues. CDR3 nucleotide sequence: TGTGCCAGCAGTCATAGCCCTTCAGGGGTTCGCTCCTACGAGCAGTACTTC. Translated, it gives CASSHSPSGVRSYEQYF.

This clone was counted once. CDR3 in DNA: TGCGCCAGCAGCCAAGATTCAACAGACGGCTACACCTTC. Translating it yields CASSQDSTDGYTF. This chain links TRBV4-3 with TRBJ1-2, with D uncertain. Trimming pared 0 bases from V and 8 bases from J, leaving 10 bases between. From germline, CDR1 is LGHNA and CDR2 YSLEER. CDR3 size: 13 residues.

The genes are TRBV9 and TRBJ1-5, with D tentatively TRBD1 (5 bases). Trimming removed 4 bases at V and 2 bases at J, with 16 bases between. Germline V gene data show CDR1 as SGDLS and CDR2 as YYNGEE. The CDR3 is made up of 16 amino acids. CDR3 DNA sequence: TGTGCCAGCAGCCCGGGGAGGGGCGTAGGCAATCAGCCCCAGCATTTT. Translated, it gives CASSPGRGVGNQPQHF.

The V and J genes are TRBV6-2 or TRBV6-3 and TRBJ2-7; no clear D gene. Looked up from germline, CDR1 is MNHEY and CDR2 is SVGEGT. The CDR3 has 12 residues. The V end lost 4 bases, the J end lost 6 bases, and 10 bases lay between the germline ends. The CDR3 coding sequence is TGTGCCAGCAGTTTGGCAGGCATCGAGCAGTACTTC. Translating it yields CASSLAGIEQYF.

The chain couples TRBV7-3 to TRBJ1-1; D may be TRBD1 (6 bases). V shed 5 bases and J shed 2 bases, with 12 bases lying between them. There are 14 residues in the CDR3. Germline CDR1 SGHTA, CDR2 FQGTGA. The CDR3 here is CASSPGHANTEAFF. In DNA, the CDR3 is TGTGCCAGCAGCCCGGGACACGCAAACACTGAAGCTTTCTTT.

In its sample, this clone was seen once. CDR3 nucleotide sequence: TGTGCCAGCAGCTTGGGACAGGGGGCCCTACAGTACGAGCAGTACTTC. It encodes CASSLGQGALQYEQYF. The chain links TRBV5-5 to TRBJ2-7; 10 bases agree with TRBD1. After removal of 0 bases from V and 4 bases from J, the junction contained 7 bases not matched to a gene. CDR3 length: 16 residues. Germline CDR1 SGHKS, CDR2 YYEKEE (reference sequence).

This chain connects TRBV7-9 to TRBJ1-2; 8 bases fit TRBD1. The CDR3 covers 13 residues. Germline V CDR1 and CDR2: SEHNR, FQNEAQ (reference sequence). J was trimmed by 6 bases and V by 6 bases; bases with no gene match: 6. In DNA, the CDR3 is TGTGCCAGCAGTCGACAGGGGAGGGATGGCTACACCTTC. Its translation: CASSRQGRDGYTF.

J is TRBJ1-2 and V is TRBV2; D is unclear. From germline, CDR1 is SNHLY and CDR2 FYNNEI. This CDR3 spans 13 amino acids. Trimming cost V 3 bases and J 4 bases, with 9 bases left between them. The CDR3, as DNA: TGTGCCAGCAGTGACCCCCGGGGCTATGGCTACACCTTC. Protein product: CASSDPRGYGYTF.

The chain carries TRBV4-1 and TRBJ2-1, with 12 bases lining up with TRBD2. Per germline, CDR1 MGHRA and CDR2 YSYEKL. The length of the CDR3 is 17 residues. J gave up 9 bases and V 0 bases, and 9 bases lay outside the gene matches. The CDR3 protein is CASSQEVILAGGTEQFF. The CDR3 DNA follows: TGCGCCAGCAGCCAAGAGGTTATACTAGCGGGGGGAACTGAGCAGTTCTTC.

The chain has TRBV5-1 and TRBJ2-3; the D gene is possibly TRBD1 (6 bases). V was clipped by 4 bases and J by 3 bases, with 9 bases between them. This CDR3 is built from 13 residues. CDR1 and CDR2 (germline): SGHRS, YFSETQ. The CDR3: CASSQTGTDTQYF. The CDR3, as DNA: TGCGCCAGCAGCCAAACAGGGACAGATACGCAGTATTTT.

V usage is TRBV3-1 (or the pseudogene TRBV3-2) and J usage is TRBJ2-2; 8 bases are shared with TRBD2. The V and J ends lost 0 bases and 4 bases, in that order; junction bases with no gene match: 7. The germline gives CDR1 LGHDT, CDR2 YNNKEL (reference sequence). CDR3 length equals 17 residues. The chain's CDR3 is CASSQDLGGGFTGELFF. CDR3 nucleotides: TGTGCCAGCAGCCAAGATCTTGGCGGGGGGTTCACCGGGGAGCTGTTTTTT.

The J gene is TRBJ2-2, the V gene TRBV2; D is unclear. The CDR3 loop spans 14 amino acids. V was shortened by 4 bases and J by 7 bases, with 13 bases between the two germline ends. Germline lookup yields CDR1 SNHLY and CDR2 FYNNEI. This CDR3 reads CASSGFLRGGELFF. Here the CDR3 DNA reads TGTGCCAGCAGTGGCTTCCTCCGAGGCGGGGAGCTGTTTTTT.

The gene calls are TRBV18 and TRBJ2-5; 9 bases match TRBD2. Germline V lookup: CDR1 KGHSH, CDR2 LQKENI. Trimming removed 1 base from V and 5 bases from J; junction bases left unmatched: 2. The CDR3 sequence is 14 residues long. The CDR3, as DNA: TGTGCCAGCTCACCACGACTAGCGGAGGAGACCCAGTACTTC. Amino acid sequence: CASSPRLAEETQYF.

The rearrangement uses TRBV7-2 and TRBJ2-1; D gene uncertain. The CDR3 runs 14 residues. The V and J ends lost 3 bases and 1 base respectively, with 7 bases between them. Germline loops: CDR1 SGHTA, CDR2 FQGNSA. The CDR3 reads CASSFPKSYNEQFF. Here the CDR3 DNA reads TGTGCCAGCAGCTTCCCTAAATCCTACAATGAGCAGTTCTTC.

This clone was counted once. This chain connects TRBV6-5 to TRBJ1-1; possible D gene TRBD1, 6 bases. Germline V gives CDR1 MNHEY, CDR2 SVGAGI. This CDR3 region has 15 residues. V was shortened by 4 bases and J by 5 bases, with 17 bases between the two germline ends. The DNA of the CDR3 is TGTGCCAGCAGTTTTAGAGGACAGACGAGAACTGAAGCTTTCTTT. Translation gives CASSFRGQTRTEAFF.

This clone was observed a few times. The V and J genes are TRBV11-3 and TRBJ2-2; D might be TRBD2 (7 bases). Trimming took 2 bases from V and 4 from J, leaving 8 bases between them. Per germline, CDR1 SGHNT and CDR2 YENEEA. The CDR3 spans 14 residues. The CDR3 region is CASSLRGATGELFF. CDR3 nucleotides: TGTGCCAGCAGCTTACGGGGGGCCACCGGGGAGCTGTTTTTT.

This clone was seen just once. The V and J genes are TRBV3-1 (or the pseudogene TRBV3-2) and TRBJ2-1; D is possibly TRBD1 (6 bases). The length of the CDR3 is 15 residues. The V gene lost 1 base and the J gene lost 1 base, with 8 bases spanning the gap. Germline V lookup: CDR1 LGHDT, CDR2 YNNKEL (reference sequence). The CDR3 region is CASSQGTVSYNEQFF. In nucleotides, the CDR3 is TGTGCCAGCAGCCAAGGGACAGTTTCCTACAATGAGCAGTTCTTC.

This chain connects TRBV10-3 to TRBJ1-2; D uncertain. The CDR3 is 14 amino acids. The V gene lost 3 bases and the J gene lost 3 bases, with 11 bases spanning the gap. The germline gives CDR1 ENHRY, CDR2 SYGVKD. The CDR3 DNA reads TGTGCCATCAGTGATGGCAGGTCTGACTATGGCTACACCTTC. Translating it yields CAISDGRSDYGYTF.

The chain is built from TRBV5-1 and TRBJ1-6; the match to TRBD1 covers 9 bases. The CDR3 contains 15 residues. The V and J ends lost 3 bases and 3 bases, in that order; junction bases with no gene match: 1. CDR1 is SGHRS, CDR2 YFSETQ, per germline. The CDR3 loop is CASSWTGDYNSPLHF. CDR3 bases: TGCGCCAGCAGCTGGACAGGGGACTATAATTCACCCCTCCACTTT.

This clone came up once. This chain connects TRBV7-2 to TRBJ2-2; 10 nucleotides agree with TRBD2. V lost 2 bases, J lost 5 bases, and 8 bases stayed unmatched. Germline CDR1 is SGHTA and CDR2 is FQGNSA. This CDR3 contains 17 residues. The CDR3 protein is CASSLLALAGNTGELFF. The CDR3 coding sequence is TGTGCCAGCAGCTTACTAGCACTAGCGGGGAATACCGGGGAGCTGTTTTTT.

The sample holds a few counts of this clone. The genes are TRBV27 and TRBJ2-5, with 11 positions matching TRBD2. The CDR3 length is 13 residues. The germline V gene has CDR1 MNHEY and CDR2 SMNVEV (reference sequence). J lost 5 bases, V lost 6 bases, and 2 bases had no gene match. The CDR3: CASRTSGVETQYF. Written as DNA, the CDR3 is TGTGCCAGCAGGACTAGCGGGGTGGAGACCCAGTACTTC.

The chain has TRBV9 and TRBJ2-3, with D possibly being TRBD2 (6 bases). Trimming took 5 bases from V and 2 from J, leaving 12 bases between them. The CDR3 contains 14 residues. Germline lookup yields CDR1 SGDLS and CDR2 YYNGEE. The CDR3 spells CASSPRGTTDTQYF. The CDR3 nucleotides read TGTGCCAGCAGTCCCCGGGGGACCACAGATACGCAGTATTTT.

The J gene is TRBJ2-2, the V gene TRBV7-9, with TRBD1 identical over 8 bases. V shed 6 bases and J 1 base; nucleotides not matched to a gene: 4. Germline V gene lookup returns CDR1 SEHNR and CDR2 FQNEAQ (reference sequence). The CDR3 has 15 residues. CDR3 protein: CASRVGQVNTGELFF. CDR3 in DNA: TGTGCCAGCAGGGTGGGACAGGTGAACACCGGGGAGCTGTTTTTT.

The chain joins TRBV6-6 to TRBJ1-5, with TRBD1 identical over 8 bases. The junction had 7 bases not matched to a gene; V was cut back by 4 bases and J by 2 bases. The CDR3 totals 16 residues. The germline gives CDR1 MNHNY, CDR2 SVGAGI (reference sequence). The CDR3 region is CASSLALDRGNQPQHF. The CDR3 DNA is TGTGCCAGCAGTTTGGCTTTGGACAGGGGCAATCAGCCCCAGCATTTT.